Following are 13 T cell receptor beta chains from one sample sequenced in a study of blood T cells in healthy people across ages. The second PCR ran about 6 to 12 cycles with a sample-barcoded 5' primer and J-beta primers. TCRdb independently ran MiXCR on the 5' RACE reads; one entry per CDR3 protein. The sample lists some 1.5 million distinct CDR3 sequences, over 25% seen once, with less than 9.5% in the top ten. The sample taken for sequencing was blood. All receptors derive from a woman aged 25-40 years in good health.

J is TRBJ1-1 and V is TRBV15; D gene unclear. CDR1 and CDR2 (germline): LNHNV, YYDKDF (reference sequence). Trimming left V 8 bases short and J 4 bases short, with 14 bases between. The CDR3 has 13 amino acids. The CDR3 region is CATENRRGTEAFF. The CDR3 nucleotides are TGTGCCACCGAGAATAGACGTGGCACTGAAGCTTTCTTT.

To note about this clonotype: The germline gene is not matched at one end of the junction; a read error may be the cause. This chain uses TRBV20-1 with TRBJ2-2, with D possibly TRBD2 on 5 matching bases. Germline CDR1 and CDR2: DFQATT and SNEGSKA (reference sequence). The CDR3 is 15 amino acids. The CDR3 sequence is CSAKVRVTNAGELFF. CDR3 bases: TGCAGTGCTAAGGTGCGGGTGACGAACGCCGGGGAGCTGTTTTTT.

This clonotype occurred once. A much bigger clone sits one base away, suggesting this may be a read error. The rearrangement joins TRBV6-2 or TRBV6-3 to TRBJ2-7; D is possibly TRBD1 or TRBD2 (5 bases each). Trimming cost V 0 bases and J 5 bases, with 17 bases left between them. This CDR3 comprises 16 residues. Germline CDR1 MNHEY, CDR2 SVGEGT. The CDR3 loop reads CASSYSTGTQRDEQYF. The DNA of the CDR3 is TGTGCCAGCAGTTACTCGACTGGGACCCAGAGGGACGAGCAGTACTTC.

This clonotype was seen more than once but under ten times. The V gene is TRBV5-1, the J gene TRBJ1-1; no clear D. Trimming took off 3 bases at V and 5 bases at J, with 14 bases between the two ends. The CDR3 contains 14 residues. In germline, CDR1 is SGHRS, CDR2 YFSETQ. The CDR3 nucleotides read TGCGCCAGCAGCTCCGATGCAGAGAGGACTGAAGCTTTCTTT. This gives the protein CASSSDAERTEAFF. The full variable domain, completed using reference TRBV5-1 and TRBJ1-1, is KAGVTQTPRYLIKTRGQQVTLSCSPISGHRSVSWYQQTPGQGLQFLFEYFSETQRNKGNFPGRFSGRQFSNSRSEMNVSTLELGDSALYLCASSSDAERTEAFFGQGTRLTVV.

The rearrangement uses TRBV20-1 and TRBJ1-2, with 8 bases fitting TRBD1. With 3 bases clipped from V and 4 bases from J, the junction kept 10 bases outside the gene matches. Germline V gives CDR1 DFQATT, CDR2 SNEGSKA (reference sequence). CDR3 size: 15 residues. CDR3 residues: CSASAPRGRIYGYTF. The DNA for the CDR3 is TGCAGTGCTAGTGCCCCCAGGGGGCGGATCTATGGCTACACCTTC.

This clonotype was seen a handful of times. One end of the junction is discordant with germline, which a read error may explain. This chain links TRBV7-2 with TRBJ2-5; weak D call: TRBD2 (5 bases). CDR3 length equals 13 residues. Germline V gene sequence: CDR1 SGHTA, CDR2 FQGNSA. CDR3 residues: CAGSFSEMKTQYF. The CDR3 DNA is TGTGCCGGCAGCTTTAGCGAGATGAAGACCCAGTACTTC.

The chain employs TRBV12-3 or TRBV12-4 and TRBJ1-1, with D perhaps matching TRBD1 (5 bases). Between the trimmed V and J ends, which lost 1 base and 4 bases, there was a span of 16 bases. The CDR3 is made up of 16 amino acids. The CDR3 spells CASSLDTSGRITEAFF. The CDR3 coding sequence is TGTGCCAGCAGTTTAGACACCTCGGGGCGGATCACTGAAGCTTTCTTT.

This clonotype was found many times. V usage is TRBV12-3 or TRBV12-4 and J usage is TRBJ1-2; D is ambiguous. Trimming took off 3 bases at V and 6 bases at J, with 5 bases between the two ends. CDR3 length equals 11 residues. The chain's CDR3 is CASSFSHGYTF. The CDR3 nucleotides are TGTGCCAGCAGTTTTTCCCATGGCTACACCTTC.

For this clonotype: Since a far larger clone is one base different, this is likely a read error. V is TRBV5-1 and J is TRBJ2-1; unclear D gene. Germline-derived CDR1 and CDR2 are SGHRS and YFSETQ. This CDR3 has 12 amino acids. CDR3 in amino acids: CASSLVYNVQFF. The CDR3 coding sequence is TGCGCCAGCAGCTTGGTTTACAATGTGCAGTTCTTC.

Comment on this clonotype: This sequence may be a read error, since a much larger clone differs from it by one base. The chain links TRBV6-2 or TRBV6-3 to TRBJ2-4, with D uncertain. Near its end, the DNA agrees better with TRBJ2-7, so the J call may be wrong. Germline V gene lookup returns CDR1 MNHEY and CDR2 SVGEGT. This CDR3 region has 12 residues. CDR3 nucleotide sequence: TGTGCCAGCAGTTTCCCCCCCTACGAGCAGTACTTC. It is translated as CASSFPPYEQYF.

V is TRBV20-1 and J is TRBJ2-3; 10 positions agree with TRBD2. Germline V lookup: CDR1 DFQATT, CDR2 SNEGSKA (reference sequence). V gave up 8 bases and J gave up 2 bases; unmatched junction bases: 4. The length of the CDR3 is 13 residues. The CDR3 nucleotides are TGCAGTACACTAGCGGGGCACACAGATACGCAGTATTTT. Encoded protein: CSTLAGHTDTQYF.

This clonotype has a handful of counts. The gene calls are TRBV4-1 and TRBJ1-4, with TRBD1 matching 8 bases. The germline CDR1 and CDR2 sequences are MGHRA and YSYEKL. The CDR3 runs 17 residues. After removal of 0 bases from V and 5 bases from J, the junction contained 8 bases not matched to a gene. CDR3 amino acids: CASSQEGRTGWNEKLFF. DNA of the CDR3: TGCGCCAGCAGCCAAGAAGGACGGACAGGGTGGAATGAAAAACTGTTTTTT.

This rearrangement joins TRBV2 to TRBJ1-2, with D unclear. The V gene lost 2 bases and the J gene lost 5 bases, with 9 bases spanning the gap. There are 13 residues in the CDR3. The germline CDR1 and CDR2 sequences are SNHLY and FYNNEI. In nucleotides, the CDR3 is TGTGCCAGCAGTGAAAATGGGGAATATGGCTACACCTTC. This gives the protein CASSENGEYGYTF.